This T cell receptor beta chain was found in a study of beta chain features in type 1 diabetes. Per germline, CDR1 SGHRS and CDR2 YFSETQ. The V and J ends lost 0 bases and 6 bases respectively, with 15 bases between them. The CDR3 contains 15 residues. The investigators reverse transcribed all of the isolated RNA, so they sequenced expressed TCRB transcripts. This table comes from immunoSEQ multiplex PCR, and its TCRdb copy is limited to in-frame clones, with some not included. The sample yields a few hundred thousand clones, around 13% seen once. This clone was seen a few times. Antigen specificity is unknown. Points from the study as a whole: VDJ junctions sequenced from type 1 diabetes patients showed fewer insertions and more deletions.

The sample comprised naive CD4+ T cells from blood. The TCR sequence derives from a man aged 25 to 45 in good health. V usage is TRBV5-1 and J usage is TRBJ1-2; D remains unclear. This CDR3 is CASSLEGGSRHGYTF. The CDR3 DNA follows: TGCGCCAGCAGCTTGGAAGGTGGGAGCCGACATGGCTACACCTTC.